Listed below are T cell receptor beta chains from one sample, sequenced in a study of cytomegalovirus exposure and HLA in healthy donors. Repertoires were generated with immunoSEQ multiplex PCR, while TCRdb's copy carries only in-frame clones and drops some. The sample consists of about 140,000 clones, roughly four fifths of them appearing once. The sequenced material came from PBMCs. These receptors were taken from a woman under 40 in good health and CMV-seronegative. Each CDR3 is given without its conserved first and last residue.

v_call: TRBV2
j_call: TRBJ1-5
cdr3_aa: ASSPGQGKQPQH

v_call: TRBV2
j_call: TRBJ2-7
cdr3_aa: ASSRDRTRYEQY

v_call: TRBV2
j_call: TRBJ2-5
cdr3_aa: ASSAAGLGEQY

v_call: TRBV2
j_call: TRBJ1-2
cdr3_aa: ASRVTVNYGYT

v_call: TRBV2
j_call: TRBJ1-4
cdr3_aa: ASQRTGQGNLF

v_call: TRBV30
j_call: TRBJ1-1
cdr3_aa: ATGQGGNTEAF

v_call: TRBV27
j_call: TRBJ2-5
cdr3_aa: ASSLSWTAQETQY

v_call: TRBV5-1
j_call: TRBJ2-7
cdr3_aa: ASSKRGGSSYEQY

v_call: TRBV29-1
j_call: TRBJ1-1
cdr3_aa: SVEPDRGYTEAF

v_call: TRBV28
j_call: TRBJ1-5
cdr3_aa: ASSSIQANQPQH

v_call: TRBV18
j_call: TRBJ1-2
cdr3_aa: ASSENRGYGYT

v_call: TRBV29-1
j_call: TRBJ1-1
cdr3_aa: SVKTGYEAF

v_call: TRBV28
j_call: TRBJ2-7
cdr3_aa: ASSTPGGGDPYEQY

v_call: TRBV2
j_call: TRBJ1-1
cdr3_aa: ASSEARDTEAF

v_call: TRBV6-6
j_call: TRBJ1-1
cdr3_aa: ASSYHTSSEAF

v_call: TRBV6-1
j_call: TRBJ2-2
cdr3_aa: ATDTTSGELF

v_call: TRBV5-6
j_call: TRBJ1-4
cdr3_aa: ASSLGQLLNEKLF

v_call: TRBV7-2
j_call: TRBJ2-2
cdr3_aa: ASSLLATRRGHGELF

v_call: TRBV5-1
j_call: TRBJ1-2
cdr3_aa: ASSLIAGNYGYT

v_call: TRBV20-1
j_call: TRBJ2-7
cdr3_aa: SARSDYEQY

v_call: TRBV27
j_call: TRBJ2-5
cdr3_aa: ASSLYPGAETQY

v_call: TRBV5-5
j_call: TRBJ2-3
cdr3_aa: ASRPQGAGTDTQY